Presented here are 31 T cell receptor beta chains from one specimen sequenced in a study of cytotoxic CD8 clonotypes in ibrutinib-treated CLL. The protocol was immunoSEQ multiplex PCR, while the TCRdb copy is restricted to in-frame clones and leaves out a portion. Of 250,000 to 350,000 clones detected, approximately 76% appear once; the ten largest clones hold approximately 5.1%. The specimen comprised PBMCs, sampled at disease progression, from a patient treated with ibrutinib. The receptors shown here come from a human donor with chronic lymphocytic leukemia.

The chain uses TRBV4-1 and TRBJ2-3; 7 bases are a match to TRBD2. This CDR3 is 19 amino acids long. CDR1 is MGHRA, CDR2 YSYEKL, per germline. Trimming took 0 bases from V and 0 from J; bases not matched to a gene: 12. CDR3: CASSQDLASGSSSTDTQYF. Written as DNA, the CDR3 is TGCGCCAGCAGCCAAGATTTGGCTAGCGGAAGCTCTAGCACAGATACGCAGTATTTT.

This chain connects TRBV6-5 to TRBJ2-5, with 11 bases identical to TRBD1. Germline CDR1 MNHEY, CDR2 SVGAGI. CDR3 length equals 15 residues. The ends lost 6 bases at V and 4 bases at J; junction bases unmatched: 7. The CDR3: CASSSAGTGGETQYF. In nucleotides, the CDR3 is TGTGCCAGCAGCTCCGCCGGGACAGGGGGAGAGACCCAGTACTTC.

This clone was detected only a few times. The rearrangement uses TRBV15 and TRBJ2-1; D is ambiguous. CDR3 length: 13 residues. Germline CDR1 LNHNV, CDR2 YYDKDF (reference sequence). The ends were cut back, 8 bases at V and 7 bases at J, with 15 bases in the middle. CDR3 residues: CATLGSGLNEQFF. The CDR3 DNA reads TGTGCCACCCTGGGCTCGGGTTTGAATGAGCAGTTCTTC. Full variable domain (remainder filled in from reference TRBV15 and TRBJ2-1): DAMVIQNPRYQVTQFGKPVTLSCSQTLNHNVMYWYQQKSSQAPKLLFHYYDKDFNNEADTPDNFQSRRPNTSFCFLDIRSPGLGDTAMYLCATLGSGLNEQFFGPGTRLTVL.

The chain recombines TRBV5-1 with TRBJ1-1, with D perhaps TRBD1 (6 bases). CDR3 size: 14 residues. Trimming cost V 4 bases and J 6 bases, with 16 bases left between them. The V gene's germline CDR1 is SGHRS and CDR2 YFSETQ. CDR3 DNA sequence: TGCGCCAGCAGCAAGGAGGGGGAGGTGGCTGAAGCTTTCTTT. Its translation: CASSKEGEVAEAFF. Drawing the rest from reference TRBV5-1 and TRBJ1-1, the complete variable domain is KAGVTQTPRYLIKTRGQQVTLSCSPISGHRSVSWYQQTPGQGLQFLFEYFSETQRNKGNFPGRFSGRQFSNSRSEMNVSTLELGDSALYLCASSKEGEVAEAFFGQGTRLTVV.

The genes are TRBV6-1 and TRBJ2-3, with D unclear. This CDR3 contains 11 residues. Germline assignment: CDR1 MNHNS and CDR2 SASEGT. V was clipped by 9 bases and J by 6 bases, with 10 bases between them. CDR3 sequence: CASTEVDTQYF. CDR3 DNA: TGTGCCAGTACCGAAGTGGATACGCAGTATTTT.

The chain is built from TRBV7-8 and TRBJ2-3; 9 positions agree with TRBD1. The J segment lost 4 bases and the V segment lost 4 bases, leaving 6 bases of the junction unmatched. Germline values: CDR1 SGHVS, CDR2 FQNEAQ. This CDR3 comprises 15 residues. CDR3 region: CASSSRTGVPDTQYF. The CDR3 nucleotides read TGTGCCAGCAGCTCTCGGACAGGGGTCCCAGATACGCAGTATTTT.

This clone was seen a few times. The chain combines TRBV4-3 with TRBJ2-1; D gene uncertain. Germline V gene sequence: CDR1 LGHNA, CDR2 YSLEER. V was clipped by 1 base and J by 4 bases, with 8 bases between them. The CDR3 sequence is 14 residues long. Here the CDR3 DNA reads TGCGCCAGCAGCCAAGGTTGGGAATACAATGAGCAGTTCTTC. Protein product: CASSQGWEYNEQFF.

A single count supports this clone. The chain is built from TRBV9 and TRBJ2-1; TRBD2 agrees at 10 bases. CDR1 SGDLS and CDR2 YYNGEE come from the germline V gene. The V segment lost 3 bases and the J segment 3 bases; nucleotides outside the gene matches: 9. The CDR3 spans 17 residues. For the CDR3, the DNA is TGTGCCAGCAGCGCCCCGAGGGTAGCGGGAGGCTACAATGAGCAGTTCTTC. Translation: CASSAPRVAGGYNEQFF.

The chain joins TRBV7-2 to TRBJ2-2; D remains ambiguous. CDR3 length equals 12 residues. CDR1 and CDR2 from the germline V gene are SGHTA and FQGNSA. The V end was cut by 1 base, the J end by 6 bases, with 3 bases between. The chain's CDR3 is CASSLGSGELFF. The CDR3 DNA is TGTGCCAGCAGCTTAGGTTCCGGGGAGCTGTTTTTT.

CDR3 region: CASSFGTGWYEQFF. The CDR3 DNA reads TGCGCCAGCAGCTTCGGGACAGGGTGGTATGAGCAGTTCTTC. J is TRBJ2-1 and V is TRBV5-1, with 9 nucleotides matching TRBD1. Germline-derived CDR1 and CDR2 are SGHRS and YFSETQ. With V trimmed by 2 bases and J by 8 bases, 5 bases remained unmatched. The CDR3 loop spans 14 amino acids.

CDR3 DNA sequence: TGTGCCAGTAGTCCCCGGGACAGCCACAATCAGCCCCAGCATTTT. It codes for CASSPRDSHNQPQHF. The J gene is TRBJ1-5, the V gene TRBV19; 7 bases match TRBD1. This CDR3 has 15 residues. The junction had 7 bases not matched to a gene; V was cut back by 5 bases and J by 3 bases. The V gene's germline CDR1 is LNHDA and CDR2 SQIVND (reference sequence).

The chain has TRBV6-1 and TRBJ2-1; 7 bases map to TRBD2. The V segment lost 5 bases and the J segment 10 bases; nucleotides outside the gene matches: 2. Germline V gives CDR1 MNHNS, CDR2 SASEGT. The CDR3 length is 11 residues. CDR3 nucleotide sequence: TGTGCCAGCAGTCCAGCGGGAGAGCAGTTCTTC. This codes for CASSPAGEQFF.

The chain employs TRBV5-4 and TRBJ1-4, with 9 positions matching TRBD1. Germline V gene sequence: CDR1 SGHNT, CDR2 YYREEE (reference sequence). The CDR3 totals 15 residues. After removal of 4 bases from V and 4 bases from J, the junction contained 5 bases not matched to a gene. CDR3 sequence (DNA): TGTGCCAGCAGCGCAGACAGGGGGAATAATGAAAAACTGTTTTTT. Its translation: CASSADRGNNEKLFF.

V gene TRBV6-6 combines with J gene TRBJ1-2; 9 positions agree with TRBD1. Germline loops: CDR1 MNHNY, CDR2 SVGAGI (reference sequence). The CDR3 loop spans 15 amino acids. V lost 5 bases to trimming and J lost 4 bases; unmatched junction nucleotides: 8. The CDR3 is CASSGRTGEIYGYTF. The CDR3, as DNA: TGTGCCAGCAGTGGGAGGACAGGGGAGATCTATGGCTACACCTTC.

The rearrangement links TRBV7-9 to TRBJ2-6, with 8 nucleotides matching TRBD1. Unmatched junction bases numbered 2, after V lost 7 bases and J lost 0 bases. Germline assignment: CDR1 SEHNR and CDR2 FQNEAQ (reference sequence). CDR3 size: 15 residues. The CDR3 DNA sequence: TGTGCCAGCAAGCAGGGGGCCTCTGGGGCCAACGTCCTGACTTTC. Translation: CASKQGASGANVLTF.

This chain uses TRBV5-4 with TRBJ1-2; 8 bases match TRBD1. With 5 bases clipped from V and 5 bases from J, the junction kept 11 bases outside the gene matches. CDR1 and CDR2 from the germline V gene are SGHNT and YYREEE (reference sequence). The CDR3 covers 15 residues. The CDR3 here is CASSSTADRVYGYTF. In DNA form, the CDR3 reads TGTGCCAGCAGTTCGACTGCGGACAGGGTATATGGCTACACCTTC.

The chain is built from TRBV19 and TRBJ2-2; D unclear. The CDR3 is 12 residues long. Germline lookup yields CDR1 LNHDA and CDR2 SQIVND (reference sequence). The V and J ends lost 3 bases and 9 bases respectively, with 8 bases between them. The CDR3 bases are TGTGCCAGTAGTATCCACACTTGGGAGCTGTTTTTT. It encodes CASSIHTWELFF.

For the CDR3, the DNA is TGTGCCAGCAGCCCGGGGGGGTGGGAGTTAGGAGATACGCAGTATTTT. Translating it yields CASSPGGWELGDTQYF. This rearrangement joins TRBV5-4 to TRBJ2-3, with 8 bases identical to TRBD2. Per germline, CDR1 SGHNT and CDR2 YYREEE (reference sequence). This CDR3 region has 16 residues. The V gene end was trimmed by 4 bases and the J gene end by 5 bases; junction bases not matched to a gene: 12.

The V call is TRBV18, the J call TRBJ1-5; no clear D gene. The ends were cut back, 1 base at V and 0 bases at J, with 7 bases in the middle. This CDR3 has 15 residues. CDR1 is KGHSH, CDR2 LQKENI, per germline. Here the CDR3 DNA reads TGTGCCAGCTCACCACTCAAGGATAGCAATCAGCCCCAGCATTTT. Protein: CASSPLKDSNQPQHF.

The chain employs TRBV9 and TRBJ2-1, with 12 bases lining up with TRBD2. The germline gives CDR1 SGDLS, CDR2 YYNGEE. The junction had 5 bases not matched to a gene; V was cut back by 2 bases and J by 2 bases. The CDR3 loop spans 17 amino acids. The CDR3 loop reads CASSVRLAGEPYNEQFF. CDR3 coding DNA: TGTGCCAGCAGCGTCCGACTAGCGGGAGAGCCCTACAATGAGCAGTTCTTC. Full variable domain (outside the CDR3, taken from reference TRBV9 and TRBJ2-1): DSGVTQTPKHLITATGQRVTLRCSPRSGDLSVYWYQQSLDQGLQFLIQYYNGEERAKGNILERFSAQQFPDLHSELNLSSLELGDSALYFCASSVRLAGEPYNEQFFGPGTRLTVL.

The V and J genes are TRBV5-1 and TRBJ1-4; D gene ambiguous. The CDR3 totals 14 residues. Germline values: CDR1 SGHRS, CDR2 YFSETQ. V lost 0 bases and J 8 bases, leaving 11 bases between the germline ends. The CDR3 is CASSLAVGREKLFF. The CDR3 nucleotides read TGCGCCAGCAGCTTGGCCGTGGGTCGGGAAAAACTGTTTTTT.

The chain has TRBV5-1 and TRBJ2-2; TRBD1 matches 9 bases. The CDR3 extends over 16 amino acids. Germline V CDR1 and CDR2: SGHRS, YFSETQ. Germline trimming cut 1 base from V and 6 bases from J; bases unmatched to any gene: 7. CDR3 loop: CASSLSGTGGSGELFF. CDR3 in DNA: TGCGCCAGCAGCTTGTCCGGTACAGGGGGCTCCGGGGAGCTGTTTTTT. Together with reference TRBV5-1 and TRBJ2-2, the CDR3 gives the full variable domain: KAGVTQTPRYLIKTRGQQVTLSCSPISGHRSVSWYQQTPGQGLQFLFEYFSETQRNKGNFPGRFSGRQFSNSRSEMNVSTLELGDSALYLCASSLSGTGGSGELFFGEGSRLTVL.

The chain recombines TRBV4-3 with TRBJ2-4; D is uncertain. This CDR3 is 17 amino acids long. Trimming left V 0 bases short and J 0 bases short, with 12 bases between. Germline-derived CDR1 and CDR2 are LGHNA and YSLEER. DNA of the CDR3: TGCGCCAGCAGCCAAGATCATCAGGCCCTAGCCAAAAACATTCAGTACTTC. This sequence encodes CASSQDHQALAKNIQYF.

V usage is TRBV7-8 and J usage is TRBJ2-2, with TRBD2 matching 13 bases. Germline V gene sequence: CDR1 SGHVS, CDR2 FQNEAQ. The CDR3 extends over 17 amino acids. Germline trimming cut 3 bases from V and 8 bases from J; bases unmatched to any gene: 9. CDR3 sequence: CASSFTTSGRASGELFF. CDR3 nucleotide sequence: TGTGCCAGCAGCTTTACAACTAGCGGGAGGGCCTCAGGGGAGCTGTTTTTT.

V is TRBV2 and J is TRBJ2-5; D perhaps matches TRBD1 (5 bases). Trimming shortened V by 1 base and J by 3 bases, and 9 bases separated the two germline ends. The CDR3 contains 14 residues. Germline V gene lookup returns CDR1 SNHLY and CDR2 FYNNEI. CDR3 bases: TGTGCCAGCAGTGAAGGGACAAGAAAAGAGACCCAGTACTTC. Encoded protein: CASSEGTRKETQYF.

The table lists this clone with a few counts. The chain recombines TRBV18 with TRBJ2-3, with 7 bases fitting TRBD2. The CDR3 is 14 residues long. With 3 bases clipped from V and 6 bases from J, the junction kept 6 bases outside the gene matches. Germline CDR1 and CDR2: KGHSH and LQKENI. CDR3 protein: CASSPSGPADTQYF. In DNA, the CDR3 is TGTGCCAGCTCACCTAGCGGGCCAGCGGATACGCAGTATTTT.

The genes are TRBV5-6 and TRBJ2-7; D remains ambiguous. Looked up from germline, CDR1 is SGHDT and CDR2 is YYEEEE. Trimming removed 2 bases from V and 1 base from J, with 10 bases in between. The CDR3 extends over 14 amino acids. CDR3 region: CASSLRFPSYEQYF. DNA for the CDR3: TGTGCCAGCAGCTTAAGATTTCCATCCTACGAGCAGTACTTC.

This chain joins TRBV5-1 and TRBJ2-7; 9 nucleotides line up with TRBD1. CDR1 is SGHRS, CDR2 YFSETQ, per germline. Trimming cost V 0 bases and J 6 bases; bases outside gene matches: 4. The CDR3 is 14 residues long. The CDR3 reads CASSLDGQGPEQYF. CDR3 bases: TGCGCCAGCAGCTTGGATGGACAGGGGCCCGAGCAGTACTTC.

This clone has a handful of counts. This chain connects TRBV5-6 to TRBJ2-5, with D tentatively TRBD1 (6 bases). V lost 3 bases and J 5 bases, leaving 14 bases between the germline ends. This CDR3 region has 14 residues. The germline gives CDR1 SGHDT, CDR2 YYEEEE. The CDR3 protein is CASSYQGRRETQYF. CDR3 nucleotides: TGTGCCAGCAGCTACCAGGGGCGGCGTGAGACCCAGTACTTC.

The chain recombines TRBV4-1 with TRBJ2-3; the D gene is possibly TRBD2 (6 bases). Trimming took 3 bases from V and 5 from J, leaving 9 bases between them. The V gene's germline CDR1 is MGHRA and CDR2 YSYEKL. This CDR3 has 13 residues. Written as DNA, the CDR3 is TGCGCCAGCAGCCAGGGGGGTGGAGATACGCAGTATTTT. Protein product: CASSQGGGDTQYF.

The chain carries TRBV28 and TRBJ2-1; 15 bases line up with TRBD2. Germline CDR1 is MDHEN and CDR2 is SYDVKM. Unmatched junction bases numbered 5, after V lost 5 bases and J lost 9 bases. CDR3 length equals 15 residues. The CDR3 nucleotides are TGTGCCAGCAGTGATAGGACTAGCGGGAGGGGTGAGCAGTTCTTC. This translates into CASSDRTSGRGEQFF.